One and the same sample provided the 13 T cell receptor beta chains below, sequenced in a study of cytomegalovirus exposure and HLA in healthy donors. 13 Jbeta primers and 60 Vbeta primers were used for the PCR. The method was immunoSEQ multiplex PCR; TCRdb's version includes in-frame clones alone and lacks a portion of them. The table lists about 96,000 clones, roughly 79% of them singletons. Specimen: PBMCs. Receptor source: a female donor in good health and CMV-seropositive.

The chain carries TRBV2 and TRBJ1-1; tentatively, D is TRBD1 (5 bases). Germline values: CDR1 SNHLY, CDR2 FYNNEI. The V end was cut by 3 bases, the J end by 4 bases, with 15 bases between. This CDR3 has 15 residues. CDR3 sequence: CASSEGQAGITEAFF. The CDR3 region has the DNA TGTGCCAGCAGTGAGGGGCAGGCGGGGATCACTGAAGCTTTCTTT.

The V and J genes are TRBV6-5 and TRBJ1-3; D remains unclear. Trimming took off 4 bases at V and 4 bases at J, with 11 bases between the two ends. There are 14 residues in the CDR3. Germline V gene lookup returns CDR1 MNHEY and CDR2 SVGAGI. The CDR3 nucleotides are TGTGCCAGCAGTTTTCAGTCGTCGGGAAACACCATATATTTT. Its translation: CASSFQSSGNTIYF.

This chain links TRBV10-3 with TRBJ2-1; D might be TRBD2 (5 bases). The CDR3 runs to 13 residues. V was cut by 6 bases and J by 4 bases, with 10 bases left in between. Germline-derived CDR1 and CDR2 are ENHRY and SYGVKD. Written as DNA, the CDR3 is TGTGCCATCAGGAGTGGGGAGTACAATGAGCAGTTCTTC. Translated: CAIRSGEYNEQFF.

The V and J genes are TRBV25-1 and TRBJ2-7, with a possible D match to TRBD1 (5 bases). The length of the CDR3 is 14 residues. The V end was cut by 1 base, the J end by 3 bases, with 10 bases between. CDR1 MGHDK and CDR2 SYGVNS come from the germline V gene. The DNA for the CDR3 is TGTGCCAGCAGTGAATTAACAGGACACTACGAGCAGTACTTC. Its translation: CASSELTGHYEQYF.

The chain uses TRBV7-2 and TRBJ2-7; 7 bases match TRBD2. Germline CDR1 is SGHTA and CDR2 is FQGNSA. The CDR3 extends over 16 amino acids. V shed 5 bases and J 6 bases; nucleotides not matched to a gene: 16. The CDR3, as DNA: TGTGCCAGCAGCCCCACCCTGGCGGGGGTGAATGGCGAGCAGTACTTC. This codes for CASSPTLAGVNGEQYF.

The rearrangement uses TRBV14 and TRBJ2-7; a possible D gene is TRBD2 (5 bases). V gave up 3 bases and J gave up 3 bases, with 12 bases separating them. There are 14 residues in the CDR3. Per germline, CDR1 SGHDN and CDR2 FVKESK. CDR3 bases: TGTGCCAGCAGCCATGGGGTCGAGGGCTACGAGCAGTACTTC. This encodes CASSHGVEGYEQYF. Together with reference TRBV14 and TRBJ2-7, the CDR3 gives the full variable domain: EAGVTQFPSHSVIEKGQTVTLRCDPISGHDNLYWYRRVMGKEIKFLLHFVKESKQDESGMPNNRFLAERTGGTYSTLKVQPAELEDSGVYFCASSHGVEGYEQYFGPGTRLTVT.

The chain carries TRBV5-4 and TRBJ2-7; maybe TRBD1 (6 bases). V lost 4 bases to trimming and J lost 3 bases, with 11 bases between them. The CDR3 runs 13 residues. The germline CDR1 and CDR2 sequences are SGHNT and YYREEE (reference sequence). The CDR3 region has the DNA TGTGCCAGCAGCCGCCCGGACAGCTACGAGCAGTACTTC. Encoded protein: CASSRPDSYEQYF.

The rearrangement uses TRBV18 and TRBJ1-4; perhaps TRBD1 as D (6 bases). The CDR3 runs 15 residues. V gave up 2 bases and J gave up 5 bases, with 12 bases separating them. In germline, CDR1 is KGHSH, CDR2 LQKENI. This chain's CDR3 is CASSPEGTLNEKLFF. The CDR3 bases are TGTGCCAGCTCACCAGAGGGGACACTGAATGAAAAACTGTTTTTT.

This clone was seen just once. J is TRBJ2-1 and V is TRBV28; 10 positions match TRBD2. This CDR3 spans 19 amino acids. CDR1 is MDHEN and CDR2 is SYDVKM in the germline V gene. The V and J ends lost 7 bases and 1 base, in that order; junction bases with no gene match: 16. Written as DNA, the CDR3 is TGTGCCAGCACCTCGATCAGGCTAGCGGGAGAAGTGTCCTACAATGAGCAGTTCTTC. It yields the protein CASTSIRLAGEVSYNEQFF.

The CDR3 loop is CASSAGGFGLAKNIQYF. The CDR3, as DNA: TGCGCCAGCAGTGCCGGCGGGTTCGGCCTAGCCAAAAACATTCAGTACTTC. This chain joins TRBV10-1 and TRBJ2-4, with D perhaps matching TRBD2 (5 bases). Germline lookup yields CDR1 WNHNN and CDR2 SYGVQD (reference sequence). CDR3 length: 17 amino acids. Trimming took off 4 bases at V and 0 bases at J, with 16 bases between the two ends.

This chain connects TRBV7-2 to TRBJ2-7, with TRBD2 matching 10 bases. Germline CDR1 SGHTA, CDR2 FQGNSA. V lost 5 bases and J lost 0; bases outside the gene matches: 1. This CDR3 has 14 residues. The CDR3 sequence: CASSTSGVSYEQYF. DNA for the CDR3: TGTGCCAGCAGCACTAGCGGGGTCTCCTACGAGCAGTACTTC.

The genes are TRBV4-1 and TRBJ2-3, with TRBD2 matching over 8 bases. Germline lookup yields CDR1 MGHRA and CDR2 YSYEKL. V shed 1 base and J 5 bases; nucleotides not matched to a gene: 5. This CDR3 is 15 amino acids long. The CDR3 sequence: CASSQVAGGRDTQYF. CDR3 in DNA: TGCGCCAGCAGCCAAGTGGCGGGGGGAAGAGATACGCAGTATTTT.

The gene calls are TRBV14 and TRBJ2-3, with D uncertain. Germline CDR1 reads SGHDN; CDR2 reads FVKESK. The CDR3 covers 14 residues. Trimming pared 0 bases from V and 1 base from J, leaving 5 bases between. CDR3 nucleotide sequence: TGTGCCAGCAGCCAAGAGGCAGGCACAGATACGCAGTATTTT. Translation: CASSQEAGTDTQYF.